A selection of T cell receptor beta chains follows, all from one sample in a study of blood T cell repertoires in COVID-19. Sequencing used immunoSEQ multiplex PCR; TCRdb keeps in-frame clones, though not all of them. This sample has some 120,000 clones, with approximately 83% found just once. Sequences were obtained from peripheral blood. These receptors came from a woman between 65 and 79 years old with acute or convalescent COVID-19. The CDR3 runs from the conserved cysteine through the conserved F or W. Fields, in order: D gene, J gene, clone size, V gene, CDR3 DNA, CDR3 protein. D genes are given only for firm matches. Clone size, where shown, is once, few, many, or a class for clones that have expanded.

D gene: .
J gene: TRBJ1-6
clone size: .
V gene: TRBV29-1
CDR3 DNA: TGCAGCGTTCGTCAGGGTTATAATTCACCCCTCCACTTT
CDR3 protein: CSVRQGYNSPLHF

D gene: .
J gene: TRBJ1-3
clone size: few
V gene: TRBV2
CDR3 DNA: TGTGCCAGCAGTGAGGGCAGCCCGAGCTCTGGAAACACCATATATTTT
CDR3 protein: CASSEGSPSSGNTIYF

D gene: TRBD2
J gene: TRBJ2-1
clone size: .
V gene: TRBV2
CDR3 DNA: TGTGCCAGCAGTCCCGGGACTAGCGGGGATGGGGAGCAGTTCTTC
CDR3 protein: CASSPGTSGDGEQFF

D gene: .
J gene: TRBJ1-5
clone size: .
V gene: TRBV9
CDR3 DNA: TGTGCCAGCAGCCCGAGCGACAATCAGCCCCAGCATTTT
CDR3 protein: CASSPSDNQPQHF

D gene: .
J gene: TRBJ2-1
clone size: .
V gene: TRBV15
CDR3 DNA: TGTGCCACCAGCAGAGTTTTGGGGGGCAATGAGCAGTTCTTC
CDR3 protein: CATSRVLGGNEQFF

D gene: TRBD1
J gene: TRBJ1-2
clone size: .
V gene: TRBV6-1
CDR3 DNA: TGTGCCAGCAGTGAATTGGGACAGGGCATTCCTGGCTACACCTTC
CDR3 protein: CASSELGQGIPGYTF

D gene: TRBD1
J gene: TRBJ2-5
clone size: .
V gene: TRBV7-2
CDR3 DNA: TGTGCCAGCAGCTTCGACAGGGTAATCAAGACCCAGTACTTC
CDR3 protein: CASSFDRVIKTQYF

D gene: TRBD2
J gene: TRBJ2-1
clone size: .
V gene: TRBV9
CDR3 DNA: TGTGCCAGCAGCCGTAGATCCCTAGCGGGGGGGTTCTACAATGAGCAGTTCTTC
CDR3 protein: CASSRRSLAGGFYNEQFF

D gene: TRBD2
J gene: TRBJ2-3
clone size: .
V gene: TRBV9
CDR3 DNA: TGTGCCAGCAGAAGGGGCCCGGGGCTAGCGGGGGGTCTTAGCACAGATACGCAGTATTTT
CDR3 protein: CASRRGPGLAGGLSTDTQYF

D gene: TRBD1
J gene: TRBJ2-1
clone size: once
V gene: TRBV14
CDR3 DNA: TGTGCCAGCAGCCAGCAGGGGGCAACTTACAATGAGCAGTTCTTC
CDR3 protein: CASSQQGATYNEQFF

D gene: TRBD2
J gene: TRBJ2-4
clone size: .
V gene: TRBV11-2
CDR3 DNA: TGTGCCAGCAGCTACTACGGTAGCGGGGCCAAAAACATTCAGTACTTC
CDR3 protein: CASSYYGSGAKNIQYF

D gene: TRBD1
J gene: TRBJ2-7
clone size: once
V gene: TRBV5-1
CDR3 DNA: TGCGCCAGCAGCTTGTATGGGACAGGGCTAAACGAGCAGTACTTC
CDR3 protein: CASSLYGTGLNEQYF

D gene: .
J gene: TRBJ2-7
clone size: .
V gene: TRBV18
CDR3 DNA: TGTGCCAGCTCACCCACCAGGCCCTCCTACGAGCAGTACTTC
CDR3 protein: CASSPTRPSYEQYF

D gene: .
J gene: TRBJ2-1
clone size: few
V gene: TRBV6-5
CDR3 DNA: TGTGCCAGCAGTTACTCTCGAGAAATCTCCTACAATGAGCAGTTCTTC
CDR3 protein: CASSYSREISYNEQFF

D gene: TRBD1
J gene: TRBJ1-2
clone size: .
V gene: TRBV5-6
CDR3 DNA: TGTGCCAGCAGCTTGCGGGGACAGATGTATGGCTACACCTTC
CDR3 protein: CASSLRGQMYGYTF

D gene: TRBD1
J gene: TRBJ1-6
clone size: .
V gene: TRBV7-8
CDR3 DNA: TGTGCCAGCAGCTTCTCGGGACAGCTTAATTCACCCCTCCACTTT
CDR3 protein: CASSFSGQLNSPLHF

D gene: .
J gene: TRBJ1-5
clone size: .
V gene: TRBV21-1
CDR3 DNA: TGTGCCAGCATGCGGGAAGACAGAGACAATCAGCCCCAGCATTTT
CDR3 protein: CASMREDRDNQPQHF

D gene: TRBD2
J gene: TRBJ2-1
clone size: .
V gene: TRBV29-1
CDR3 DNA: TGCAGCGTTGAAGATTACTTAGCGGGAGATTTCAATGAGCAGTTCTTC
CDR3 protein: CSVEDYLAGDFNEQFF

D gene: TRBD1
J gene: TRBJ1-1
clone size: .
V gene: TRBV30
CDR3 DNA: TGTGCCTGGAGGAGGTGGGACAGGGTCAACACTGAAGCTTTCTTT
CDR3 protein: CAWRRWDRVNTEAFF

D gene: TRBD2
J gene: TRBJ2-7
clone size: .
V gene: TRBV7-9
CDR3 DNA: TGTGCCAGCAGCTCCCCCACCGGGACTAGCGGGAGAACCTCCTACGAGCAGTACTTC
CDR3 protein: CASSSPTGTSGRTSYEQYF

D gene: .
J gene: TRBJ2-2
clone size: .
V gene: TRBV28
CDR3 DNA: TGTGCCAGCGTCCTGGCGGGTGGGACGAACACCGGGGAGCTGTTTTTT
CDR3 protein: CASVLAGGTNTGELFF

D gene: .
J gene: TRBJ2-6
clone size: .
V gene: TRBV24-1
CDR3 DNA: TGTGCCACCAGTAAATCTAGCTCTGGGGCCAACGTCCTGACTTTC
CDR3 protein: CATSKSSSGANVLTF

D gene: TRBD2
J gene: TRBJ2-3
clone size: once
V gene: TRBV5-1
CDR3 DNA: TGCGCCAGCAGCACGGGACTAGCGGGAGGATACGGCACAGATACGCAGTATTTT
CDR3 protein: CASSTGLAGGYGTDTQYF

D gene: .
J gene: TRBJ2-3
clone size: .
V gene: TRBV5-1
CDR3 DNA: TGCGCCAGCAGCTTGATATCCTCTAGCACAGATACGCAGTATTTT
CDR3 protein: CASSLISSSTDTQYF

D gene: TRBD2
J gene: TRBJ2-7
clone size: .
V gene: TRBV6-5
CDR3 DNA: TGTGCCAGCAGCCTTGGGCGGGAGGTTTCCTACGAGCAGTACTTC
CDR3 protein: CASSLGREVSYEQYF

D gene: TRBD1
J gene: TRBJ1-2
clone size: few
V gene: TRBV5-6
CDR3 DNA: TGTGCCAGCAGCCCGACAGGGTATGGCTACACCTTC
CDR3 protein: CASSPTGYGYTF